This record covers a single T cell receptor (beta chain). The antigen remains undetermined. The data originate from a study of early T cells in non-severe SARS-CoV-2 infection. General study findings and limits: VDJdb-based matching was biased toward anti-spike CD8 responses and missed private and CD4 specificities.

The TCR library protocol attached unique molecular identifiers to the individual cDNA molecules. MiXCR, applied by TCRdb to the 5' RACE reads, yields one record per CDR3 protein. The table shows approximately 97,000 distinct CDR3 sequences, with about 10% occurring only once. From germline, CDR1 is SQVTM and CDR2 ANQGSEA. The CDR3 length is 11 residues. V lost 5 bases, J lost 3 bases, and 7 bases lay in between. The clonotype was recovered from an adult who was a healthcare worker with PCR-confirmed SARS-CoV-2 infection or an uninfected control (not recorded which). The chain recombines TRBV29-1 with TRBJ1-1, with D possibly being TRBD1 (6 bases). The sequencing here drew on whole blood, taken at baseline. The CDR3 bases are TGCAGCGTTCCAGGGGACACTGAAGCTTTCTTT. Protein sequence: CSVPGDTEAFF.